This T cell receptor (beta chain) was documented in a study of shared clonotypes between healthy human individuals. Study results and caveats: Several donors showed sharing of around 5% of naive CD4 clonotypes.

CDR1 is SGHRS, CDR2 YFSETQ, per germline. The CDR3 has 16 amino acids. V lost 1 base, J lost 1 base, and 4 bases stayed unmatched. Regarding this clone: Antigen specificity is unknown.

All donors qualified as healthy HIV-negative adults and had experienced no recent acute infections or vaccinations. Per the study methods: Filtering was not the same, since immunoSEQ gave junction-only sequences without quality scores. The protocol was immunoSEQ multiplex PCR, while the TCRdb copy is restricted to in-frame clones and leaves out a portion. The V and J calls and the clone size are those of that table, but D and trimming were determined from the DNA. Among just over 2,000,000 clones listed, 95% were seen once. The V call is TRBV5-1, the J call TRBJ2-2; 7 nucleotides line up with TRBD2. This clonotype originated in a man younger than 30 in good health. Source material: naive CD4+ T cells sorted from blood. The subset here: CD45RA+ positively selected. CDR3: CASSLYTSVNTGELFF. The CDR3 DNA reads TGCGCCAGCAGCTTGTACACTAGCGTGAACACCGGGGAGCTGTTTTTT. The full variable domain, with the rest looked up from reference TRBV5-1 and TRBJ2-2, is KAGVTQTPRYLIKTRGQQVTLSCSPISGHRSVSWYQQTPGQGLQFLFEYFSETQRNKGNFPGRFSGRQFSNSRSEMNVSTLELGDSALYLCASSLYTSVNTGELFFGEGSRLTVL.